This T cell receptor beta chain was retrieved from a study of cytomegalovirus exposure and HLA in healthy donors. Study outcomes and limitations: Excluded were some V segments that proved indistinguishable, including TRBV6-2 and TRBV6-3. Most CMV-associated TCR beta chains were later found to appear HLA-restricted. It was reported that TCR beta sequences correctly inferred the HLA-A and HLA-B alleles for most subjects.

The PCR contained 60 Vbeta and 13 Jbeta primers. Only in-frame clones appear in the TCRdb table, and some are missing; sequencing was by immunoSEQ multiplex PCR. The sample contains tens of thousands of clones, around 80% of which appear only once. V was shortened by 4 bases and J by 6 bases, with 11 bases between the two germline ends. The CDR3 is made up of 13 amino acids. CDR1 and CDR2 from the germline V gene are SGHRS and YFSETQ. This clone has more than one count but fewer than ten. What it binds is unknown. Each donor was healthy, and each was a bone marrow donor. This receptor was taken from a young man in good health and CMV-seropositive. Sequences were obtained from PBMCs. The V call is TRBV5-1, the J call TRBJ1-5; a weak D match, TRBD1 (5 bases). Written as DNA, the CDR3 is TGCGCCAGCAGCGTGGGGGGAGGTCAGCCCCAGCATTTT. It translates to CASSVGGGQPQHF.